A single sample is the source of the 14 T cell receptor beta chains below, sequenced in a study of T cell responses to AZD1222 COVID-19 vaccine. The protocol was immunoSEQ multiplex PCR, while the TCRdb copy is restricted to in-frame clones and leaves out a portion. This table holds 25,000 to 35,000 clones, about 89% found once. The starting material was peripheral blood, obtained on day 0 of AZD1222 vaccination. The receptors here all came from an adult in good health.

The V gene is TRBV3-1 (or the pseudogene TRBV3-2), the J gene TRBJ2-5; D gene unclear. The V end was cut by 6 bases, the J end by 2 bases, with 13 bases between. The CDR3 contains 14 residues. The germline gives CDR1 LGHDT, CDR2 YNNKEL (reference sequence). The CDR3 spells CASRPVGPQETQYF. Here the CDR3 DNA reads TGTGCCAGCAGACCGGTAGGCCCGCAAGAGACCCAGTACTTC.

The rearrangement links TRBV6-5 to TRBJ1-1; D uncertain. V lost 3 bases, J lost 0 bases, and 5 bases lay in between. Per the germline V gene, CDR1 is MNHEY and CDR2 is SVGAGI. The CDR3 contains 13 residues. The CDR3 here is CASSYEMNTEAFF. DNA for the CDR3: TGTGCCAGCAGTTATGAAATGAACACTGAAGCTTTCTTT.

V and J are TRBV9 and TRBJ2-7, with unresolved D. V lost 0 bases and J 0 bases, leaving 7 bases between the germline ends. The CDR3 covers 14 residues. Germline CDR1 and CDR2: SGDLS and YYNGEE. CDR3: CASSVELGSYEQYF. The CDR3 nucleotides are TGTGCCAGCAGCGTAGAGCTAGGCTCCTACGAGCAGTACTTC.

In this sample, this clone turned up once. The chain joins TRBV2 to TRBJ1-6, with TRBD1 as a possible D gene (5 bases). The CDR3 totals 16 residues. V was cut by 3 bases and J by 1 base, with 10 bases left in between. The germline CDR1 and CDR2 sequences are SNHLY and FYNNEI. The DNA of the CDR3 is TGTGCCAGCAGTGACAGGGTGAGGTCCTATAATTCACCCCTCCACTTT. Translating it yields CASSDRVRSYNSPLHF.

This clone appeared a single time. The chain uses TRBV6-1 and TRBJ1-1; no clear D. Germline loops: CDR1 MNHNS, CDR2 SASEGT. The CDR3 length is 11 residues. Trimming took off 3 bases at V and 8 bases at J, with 7 bases between the two ends. CDR3 DNA sequence: TGTGCCAGCAGTGAGAGAATGGAAGCTTTCTTT. Its protein is CASSERMEAFF.

The rearrangement joins TRBV27 to TRBJ1-1, with D maybe TRBD1 (5 bases). Germline V gene data show CDR1 as MNHEY and CDR2 as SMNVEV (reference sequence). The V and J ends lost 6 bases and 1 base respectively, with 15 bases between them. The CDR3 runs 15 residues. DNA of the CDR3: TGTGCCAGCAGCCGTGGGACGGGAGAGAACACTGAAGCTTTCTTT. Translating it yields CASSRGTGENTEAFF.

This chain connects TRBV19 to TRBJ1-2; 9 bases line up with TRBD1. V shed 2 bases and J 3 bases; nucleotides not matched to a gene: 4. This CDR3 is built from 15 residues. Per germline, CDR1 LNHDA and CDR2 SQIVND (reference sequence). The CDR3 sequence: CASSILTGGDYGYTF. CDR3 sequence (DNA): TGTGCCAGTAGTATACTGACAGGGGGGGACTATGGCTACACCTTC.

This rearrangement joins TRBV16 to TRBJ1-2; maybe TRBD1 (5 bases). Per germline, CDR1 KGHSY and CDR2 FQNENV. CDR3 size: 15 residues. Trimming pared 0 bases from V and 8 bases from J, leaving 16 bases between. This chain's CDR3 is CASSQSRPGTGGYTF. In DNA form, the CDR3 reads TGTGCCAGCAGCCAATCGCGGCCAGGGACGGGCGGCTACACCTTC.

This rearrangement joins TRBV7-2 to TRBJ1-1, with 8 bases identical to TRBD1. CDR1 and CDR2 (germline): SGHTA, FQGNSA. The CDR3 extends over 15 amino acids. With V trimmed by 1 base and J by 3 bases, 4 bases remained unmatched. The CDR3 DNA is TGTGCCAGCAGCTTAGTCAGGGGGCGGGACACTGAAGCTTTCTTT. It yields the protein CASSLVRGRDTEAFF. Drawing the rest from reference TRBV7-2 and TRBJ1-1, the complete variable domain is GAGVSQSPSNKVTEKGKDVELRCDPISGHTALYWYRQSLGQGLEFLIYFQGNSAPDKSGLPSDRFSAERTGGSVSTLTIQRTQQEDSAVYLCASSLVRGRDTEAFFGQGTRLTVV.

The chain recombines TRBV19 with TRBJ1-5; 9 nucleotides align to TRBD1. This CDR3 has 13 residues. In germline, CDR1 is LNHDA, CDR2 SQIVND (reference sequence). Trimming at V came to 8 bases and at J to 1 base, leaving 0 bases not matched to a gene. The CDR3 here is CASGTGSNQPQHF. In DNA form, the CDR3 reads TGTGCCAGTGGGACAGGGAGCAATCAGCCCCAGCATTTT.

The gene calls are TRBV5-1 and TRBJ1-3, with a possible D match to TRBD1 (5 bases). Germline loops: CDR1 SGHRS, CDR2 YFSETQ. This CDR3 has 15 residues. Deletions cut 3 bases from V and 0 bases from J, with 10 bases between. The CDR3 DNA follows: TGCGCCAGCAGCTCGGACACGTCCTCTGGAAACACCATATATTTT. Protein: CASSSDTSSGNTIYF.

The chain employs TRBV28 and TRBJ1-2, with 11 bases matching TRBD1. CDR1 is MDHEN and CDR2 is SYDVKM in the germline V gene. This CDR3 region has 13 residues. J was trimmed by 14 bases and V by 6 bases; bases with no gene match: 11. CDR3 protein: CASSVQDRGPTTF. CDR3 DNA sequence: TGTGCCAGCAGCGTTCAGGACAGGGGGCCTACAACCTTC.

In DNA, the CDR3 is TGTGCCATCAGTGAGGGGGGGAATGAAAAACTGTTTTTT. Translation: CAISEGGNEKLFF. This chain connects TRBV10-3 to TRBJ1-4, with D possibly TRBD1 on 5 matching bases. CDR1 and CDR2 from the germline V gene are ENHRY and SYGVKD. The CDR3 is 13 residues long. The ends were cut back, 2 bases at V and 5 bases at J, with 6 bases in the middle.

The chain has TRBV2 and TRBJ1-5, with 7 bases fitting TRBD1. The ends lost 6 bases at V and 2 bases at J; junction bases unmatched: 7. The CDR3 has 15 residues. CDR1 SNHLY and CDR2 FYNNEI come from the germline V gene. In nucleotides, the CDR3 is TGTGCCAGCAGCCAGGGGGGGCTAGGCAATCAGCCCCAGCATTTT. Protein: CASSQGGLGNQPQHF.